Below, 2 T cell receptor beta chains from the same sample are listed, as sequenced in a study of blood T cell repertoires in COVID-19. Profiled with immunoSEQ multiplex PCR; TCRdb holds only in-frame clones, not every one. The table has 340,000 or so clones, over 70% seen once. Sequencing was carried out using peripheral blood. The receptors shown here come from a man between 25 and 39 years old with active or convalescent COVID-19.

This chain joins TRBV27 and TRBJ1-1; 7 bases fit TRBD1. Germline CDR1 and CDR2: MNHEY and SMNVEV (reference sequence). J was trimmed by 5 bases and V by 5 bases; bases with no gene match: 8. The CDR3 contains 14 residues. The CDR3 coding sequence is TGTGCCAGCAGTCTCACAGGGGAAAGGACTGAAGCTTTCTTT. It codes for CASSLTGERTEAFF.

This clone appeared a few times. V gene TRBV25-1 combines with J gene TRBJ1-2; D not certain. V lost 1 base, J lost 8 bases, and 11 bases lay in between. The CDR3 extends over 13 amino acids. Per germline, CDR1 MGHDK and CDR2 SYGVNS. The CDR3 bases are TGTGCCAGCAGTGAATCAAACGCGGGCGGCTACACCTTC. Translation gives CASSESNAGGYTF.